This T cell receptor beta chain was found in a study of radiotherapy plus CTLA-4 blockade in lung cancer. Clones were read by immunoSEQ multiplex PCR, and TCRdb kept only the in-frame ones, dropping some. The table lists some 46,000 clones, approximately 78% of them singletons, with 3% to 4% in the top ten. Germline V CDR1 and CDR2: SGDLS, YYNGEE. V lost 4 bases and J 4 bases, leaving 10 bases between the germline ends. The length of the CDR3 is 13 residues. The sequence was obtained from a human donor with non-small cell lung cancer who had stable disease on radiotherapy plus ipilimumab. The gene calls are TRBV9 and TRBJ2-3, with unresolved D. The specimen comprised peripheral blood, sampled from a patient treated with radiotherapy plus ipilimumab. CDR3 DNA sequence: TGTGCCAGCAGCCAACGCGATGCAGATACGCAGTATTTT. This translates into CASSQRDADTQYF.